A selection of T cell receptor beta chains follows, all from one sample in a study of molecular identifiers for immune sequencing clone quantification. Each CDR3 protein gets one entry after TCRdb re-called the PCR reads with MiXCR. The table has some 580,000 distinct CDR3 sequences, about 25% seen once. The material sequenced was naive CD8+ T cells from blood, with Jurkat cell RNA spiked in. Receptors were obtained from a human donor in good health. Some libraries in this study had Jurkat cell RNA spiked in. Both conserved end residues are part of each CDR3. The D gene is left open where the match is weak. Rows may omit the clone size; those that give it use once, few, many or a size class.

v_gene: TRBV12-3/TRBV12-4
len: 15
abundance: few
d_gene: TRBD1
j_gene: TRBJ2-3
CDR3nt: TGTGCCAGCAGTTCCGGGACAGGGATAACAGATACGCAGTATTTT
CDR3aa: CASSSGTGITDTQYF

v_gene: TRBV7-9
len: 15
abundance: few
d_gene: NA
j_gene: TRBJ2-1
CDR3nt: TGTGCCAGCAGCTTAGGCCCCAGGAGTGGGGATGAGCAGTTCTTC
CDR3aa: CASSLGPRSGDEQFF

v_gene: TRBV6-5
len: 13
abundance: many
d_gene: NA
j_gene: TRBJ2-1
CDR3nt: TGTGCCAGCAGTTACACGGTGAGGGGTGAGCAGTTCTTC
CDR3aa: CASSYTVRGEQFF

v_gene: TRBV7-9
len: 12
abundance: many
d_gene: NA
j_gene: TRBJ1-4
CDR3nt: TGTGCCAGCAGCTCACGACCGGGTCTTGTGTTTTTT
CDR3aa: CASSSRPGLVFF

v_gene: TRBV4-3
len: 17
abundance: NA
d_gene: TRBD2
j_gene: TRBJ2-7
CDR3nt: TGCGCCAGCAGCCAAGATCGGATACTGGGCGGGAGCCACGAGCAGTACTTC
CDR3aa: CASSQDRILGGSHEQYF

v_gene: TRBV20-1
len: 14
abundance: NA
d_gene: TRBD2
j_gene: TRBJ2-5
CDR3nt: TGCAGTGCTAGGCCAGCGGGAGGGGGAGAGACCCAGTACTTC
CDR3aa: CSARPAGGGETQYF

v_gene: TRBV4-3
len: 14
abundance: few
d_gene: NA
j_gene: TRBJ2-7
CDR3nt: TGCGCCAGCAGCCAAGATCGGTTGGGCTACGAGCAGTACTTC
CDR3aa: CASSQDRLGYEQYF

v_gene: TRBV19
len: 14
abundance: NA
d_gene: NA
j_gene: TRBJ1-5
CDR3nt: TGTGCCAGTAGTATCCCCGGTGGGGGTCAGCCCCAGCATTTT
CDR3aa: CASSIPGGGQPQHF

v_gene: TRBV7-3
len: 13
abundance: few
d_gene: TRBD2
j_gene: TRBJ2-1
CDR3nt: TGTGCCAGCAGCCCCGGGACTAGCGGAGAGCAGTTCTTC
CDR3aa: CASSPGTSGEQFF

v_gene: TRBV7-2
len: 15
abundance: many
d_gene: TRBD2
j_gene: TRBJ2-3
CDR3nt: TGTGCCAGCAGCATGACTAGCGGGGGGGCTGATACGCAGTATTTT
CDR3aa: CASSMTSGGADTQYF

v_gene: TRBV24-1
len: 14
abundance: NA
d_gene: NA
j_gene: TRBJ1-5
CDR3nt: TGTGCCACCAGTGAACCAGATAGCAATCAGCCCCAGCATTTT
CDR3aa: CATSEPDSNQPQHF

v_gene: TRBV4-1
len: 15
abundance: few
d_gene: TRBD1
j_gene: TRBJ2-1
CDR3nt: TGCGCCAGCAGCCAACCCGGGACAGGGTCTGATGAGCAGTTCTTC
CDR3aa: CASSQPGTGSDEQFF

v_gene: TRBV14
len: 14
abundance: many
d_gene: NA
j_gene: TRBJ2-7
CDR3nt: TGTGCCAGCAGCCAAGCATTAGCCAGCTACGAGCAGTACTTC
CDR3aa: CASSQALASYEQYF

v_gene: TRBV29-1
len: 16
abundance: once
d_gene: TRBD2
j_gene: TRBJ2-1
CDR3nt: TGCAGCGTTGAAGGGACTAGCGGGAGTCCCGACAATGAGCAGTTCTTC
CDR3aa: CSVEGTSGSPDNEQFF

v_gene: TRBV28
len: 14
abundance: many
d_gene: NA
j_gene: TRBJ2-7
CDR3nt: TGTGCCAGCAGTTTCCGCGGGACGACCTACGAGCAGTACTTC
CDR3aa: CASSFRGTTYEQYF

v_gene: TRBV9
len: 12
abundance: many
d_gene: NA
j_gene: TRBJ1-2
CDR3nt: TGTGCCAGCAGGAGCAGGGGCTATGGCTACACCTTC
CDR3aa: CASRSRGYGYTF

v_gene: TRBV9
len: 13
abundance: NA
d_gene: NA
j_gene: TRBJ2-5
CDR3nt: TGTGCCAGCAGGGCCGGAGGAGGTGAGACCCAGTACTTC
CDR3aa: CASRAGGGETQYF

v_gene: TRBV13
len: 16
abundance: NA
d_gene: TRBD2
j_gene: TRBJ2-1
CDR3nt: TGTGCCAGCAGCTTAGGCGGGAGGGGCCCCTACAATGAGCAGTTCTTC
CDR3aa: CASSLGGRGPYNEQFF

v_gene: TRBV3-2
len: 14
abundance: few
d_gene: NA
j_gene: TRBJ1-1
CDR3nt: TGTGCCAGCAGCCATGACATTAGGAACACTGAAGCTTTCTTT
CDR3aa: CASSHDIRNTEAFF

v_gene: TRBV28
len: 13
abundance: NA
d_gene: NA
j_gene: TRBJ2-1
CDR3nt: TGTGCCAGCATATTTCAGGGTGGCAATGAGCAGTTCTTC
CDR3aa: CASIFQGGNEQFF

v_gene: TRBV27
len: 15
abundance: many
d_gene: NA
j_gene: TRBJ1-3
CDR3nt: TGTGCCAGCAGTTTATCAGGAGGTTCTGGAAACACCATATATTTT
CDR3aa: CASSLSGGSGNTIYF

v_gene: TRBV28
len: 15
abundance: many
d_gene: TRBD1
j_gene: TRBJ2-7
CDR3nt: TGTGCCAGCAGTTCCCGACAGGGGTTAAGGTACGAGCAGTACTTC
CDR3aa: CASSSRQGLRYEQYF

v_gene: TRBV30
len: 15
abundance: many
d_gene: NA
j_gene: TRBJ2-7
CDR3nt: TGTGCCTGGAGTAACGACCGAGCCGCGGGGTACGAGCAGTACTTC
CDR3aa: CAWSNDRAAGYEQYF